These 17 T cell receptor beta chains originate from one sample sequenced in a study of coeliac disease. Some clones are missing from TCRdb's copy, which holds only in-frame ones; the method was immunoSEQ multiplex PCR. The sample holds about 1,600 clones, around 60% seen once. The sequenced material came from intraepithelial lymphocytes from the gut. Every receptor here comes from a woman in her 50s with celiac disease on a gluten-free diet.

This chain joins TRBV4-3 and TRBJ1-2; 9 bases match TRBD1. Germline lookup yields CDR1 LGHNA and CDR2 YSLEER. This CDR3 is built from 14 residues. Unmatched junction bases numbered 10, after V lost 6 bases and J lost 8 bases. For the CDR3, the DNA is TGCGCCAGCAGTCCTAAGGACAGGGGAGGAGGCTACACCTTC. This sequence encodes CASSPKDRGGGYTF.

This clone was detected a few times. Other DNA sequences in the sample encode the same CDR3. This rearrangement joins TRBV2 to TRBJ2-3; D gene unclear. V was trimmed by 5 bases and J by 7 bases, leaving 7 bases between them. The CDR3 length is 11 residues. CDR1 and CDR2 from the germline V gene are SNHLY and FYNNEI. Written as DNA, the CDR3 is TGTGCCAGCAGTCCAGGCTATACGCAGTATTTT. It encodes CASSPGYTQYF. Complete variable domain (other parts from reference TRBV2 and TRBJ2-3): EPEVTQTPSHQVTQMGQEVILRCVPISNHLYFYWYRQILGQKVEFLVSFYNNEISEKSEIFDDQFSVERPDGSNFTLKIRSTKLEDSAMYFCASSPGYTQYFGPGTRLTVL.

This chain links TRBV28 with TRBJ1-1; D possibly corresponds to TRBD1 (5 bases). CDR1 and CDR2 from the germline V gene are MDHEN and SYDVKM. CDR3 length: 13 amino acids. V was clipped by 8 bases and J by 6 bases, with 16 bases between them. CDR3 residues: CASQPGLLSEAFF. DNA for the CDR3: TGTGCCAGCCAACCAGGGTTGCTCTCTGAAGCTTTCTTT. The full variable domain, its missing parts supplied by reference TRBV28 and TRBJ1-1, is DVKVTQSSRYLVKRTGEKVFLECVQDMDHENMFWYRQDPGLGLRLIYFSYDVKMKEKGDIPEGYSVSREKKERFSLILESASTNQTSMYLCASQPGLLSEAFFGQGTRLTVV.

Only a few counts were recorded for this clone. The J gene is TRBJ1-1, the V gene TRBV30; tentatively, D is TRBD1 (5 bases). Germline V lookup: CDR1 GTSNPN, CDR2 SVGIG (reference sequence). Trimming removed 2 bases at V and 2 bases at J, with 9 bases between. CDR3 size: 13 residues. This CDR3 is CAWSLQANTEAFF. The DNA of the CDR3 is TGTGCCTGGAGTTTACAGGCAAACACTGAAGCTTTCTTT.

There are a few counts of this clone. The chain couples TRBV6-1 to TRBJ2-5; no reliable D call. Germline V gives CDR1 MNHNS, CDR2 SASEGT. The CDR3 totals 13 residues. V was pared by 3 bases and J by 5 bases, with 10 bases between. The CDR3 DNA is TGTGCCAGCAGTGACTTTGGCACGGAGACCCAGTACTTC. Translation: CASSDFGTETQYF.

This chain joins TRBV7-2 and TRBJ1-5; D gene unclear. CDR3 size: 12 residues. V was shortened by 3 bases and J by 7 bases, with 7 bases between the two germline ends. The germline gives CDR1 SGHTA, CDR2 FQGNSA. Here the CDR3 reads CASSFGGQPQHF. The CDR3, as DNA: TGTGCCAGCAGCTTCGGAGGCCAGCCCCAGCATTTT.

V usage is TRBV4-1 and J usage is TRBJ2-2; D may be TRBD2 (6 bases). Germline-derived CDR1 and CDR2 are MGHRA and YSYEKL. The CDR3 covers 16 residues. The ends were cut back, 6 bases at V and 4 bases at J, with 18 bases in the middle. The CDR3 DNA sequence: TGCGCCAGCAGTCTCAATCCCGCGGGGAGCACCGGGGAGCTGTTTTTT. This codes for CASSLNPAGSTGELFF.

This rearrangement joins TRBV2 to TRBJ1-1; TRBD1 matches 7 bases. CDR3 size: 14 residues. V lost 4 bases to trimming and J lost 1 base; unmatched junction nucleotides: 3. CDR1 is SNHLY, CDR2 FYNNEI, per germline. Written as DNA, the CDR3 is TGTGCCAGCAGTGCCACAGGGGCGAACACTGAAGCTTTCTTT. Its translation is CASSATGANTEAFF.

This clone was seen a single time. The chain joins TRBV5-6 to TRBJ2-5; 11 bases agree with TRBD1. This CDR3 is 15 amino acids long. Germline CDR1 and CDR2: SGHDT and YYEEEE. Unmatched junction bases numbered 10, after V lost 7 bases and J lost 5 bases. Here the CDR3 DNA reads TGTGCCAGCTTGACGGACAGGGGGCTAGGGGAGACCCAGTACTTC. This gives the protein CASLTDRGLGETQYF.

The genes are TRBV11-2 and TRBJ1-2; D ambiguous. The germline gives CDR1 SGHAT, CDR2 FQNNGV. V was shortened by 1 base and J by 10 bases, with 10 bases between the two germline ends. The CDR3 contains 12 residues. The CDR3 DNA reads TGTGCCAGCAGCTTAGCAGTTGCGGACTACACCTTC. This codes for CASSLAVADYTF.

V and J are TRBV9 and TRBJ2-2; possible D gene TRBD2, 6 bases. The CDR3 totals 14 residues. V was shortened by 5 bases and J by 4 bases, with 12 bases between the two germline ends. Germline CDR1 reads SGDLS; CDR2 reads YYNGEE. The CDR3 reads CASRAGMSTGELFF. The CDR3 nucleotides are TGTGCCAGCAGGGCGGGGATGAGCACCGGGGAGCTGTTTTTT.

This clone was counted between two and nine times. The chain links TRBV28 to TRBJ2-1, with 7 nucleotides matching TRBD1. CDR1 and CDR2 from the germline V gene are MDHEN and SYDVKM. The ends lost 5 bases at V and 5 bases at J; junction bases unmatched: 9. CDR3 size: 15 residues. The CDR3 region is CASSDLGQENNEQFF. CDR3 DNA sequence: TGTGCCAGCAGTGACCTCGGACAGGAGAACAATGAGCAGTTCTTC.

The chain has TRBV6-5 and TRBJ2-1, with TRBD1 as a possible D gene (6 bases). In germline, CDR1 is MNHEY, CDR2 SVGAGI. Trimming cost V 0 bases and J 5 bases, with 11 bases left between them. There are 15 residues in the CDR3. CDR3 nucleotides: TGTGCCAGCAGTTACTCGAGCAGGGGCCACAATGAGCAGTTCTTC. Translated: CASSYSSRGHNEQFF.

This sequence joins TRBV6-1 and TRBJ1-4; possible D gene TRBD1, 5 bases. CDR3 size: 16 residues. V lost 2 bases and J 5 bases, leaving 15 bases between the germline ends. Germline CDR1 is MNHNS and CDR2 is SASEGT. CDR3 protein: CASSEFRGGMNEKLFF. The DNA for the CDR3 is TGTGCCAGCAGTGAATTTCGGGGGGGGATGAATGAAAAACTGTTTTTT.

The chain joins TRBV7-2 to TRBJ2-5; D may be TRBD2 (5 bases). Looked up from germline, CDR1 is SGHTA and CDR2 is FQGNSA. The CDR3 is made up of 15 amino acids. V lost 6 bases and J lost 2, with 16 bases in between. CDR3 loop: CASRQMRAPQETQYF. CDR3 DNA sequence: TGTGCCAGCAGACAAATGCGGGCGCCGCAAGAGACCCAGTACTTC.

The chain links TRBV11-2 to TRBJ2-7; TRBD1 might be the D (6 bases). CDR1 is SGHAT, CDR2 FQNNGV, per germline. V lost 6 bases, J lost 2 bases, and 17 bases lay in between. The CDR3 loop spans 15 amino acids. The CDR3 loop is CASSRTTGDTYEQYF. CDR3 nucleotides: TGTGCCAGCAGTCGGACGACAGGCGATACCTACGAGCAGTACTTC. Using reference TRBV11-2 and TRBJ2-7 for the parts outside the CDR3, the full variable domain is EAGVAQSPRYKIIEKRQSVAFWCNPISGHATLYWYQQILGQGPKLLIQFQNNGVVDDSQLPKDRFSAERLKGVDSTLKIQPAKLEDSAVYLCASSRTTGDTYEQYFGPGTRLTVT.

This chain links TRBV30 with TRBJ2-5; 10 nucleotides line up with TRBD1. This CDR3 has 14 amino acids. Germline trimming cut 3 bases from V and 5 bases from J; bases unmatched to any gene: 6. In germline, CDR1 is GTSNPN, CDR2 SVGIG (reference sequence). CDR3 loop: CAWSRDRGVETQYF. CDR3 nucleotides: TGTGCCTGGAGCCGGGACAGGGGTGTGGAGACCCAGTACTTC.